This note documents a single T cell receptor beta chain sequence. CDR3 size: 15 residues. The germline gives CDR1 KGHDR, CDR2 SFDVKD. Trimming took 3 bases from V and 2 from J; bases not matched to a gene: 3. These data are taken from a study of blood T cell repertoires in COVID-19. Study-wide context: Sites in the United States, Italy and Spain provided acute and convalescent COVID-19 samples.

The authors' processing: Reference gene primers were amplified, and this amplification served to estimate nucleated cell counts. Some clones are missing from TCRdb's copy, which holds only in-frame ones; the method was immunoSEQ multiplex PCR. The V and J calls and clone size come from that table; D and trimming were worked out from the DNA. Of some 130,000 clones listed, about 88% are singletons. The receptor comes from a middle-aged man with acute COVID-19. The sequencing input was PBMCs or T cells enriched from blood (not recorded which). This chain uses TRBV24-1 with TRBJ1-2; 9 nucleotides align to TRBD1. This CDR3 is CATSDAGQGNYGYTF. The CDR3 DNA follows: TGTGCCACCAGTGATGCCGGACAGGGGAACTATGGCTACACCTTC.